Shown below are 23 T cell receptor beta chains from a single sample sequenced in a study of cytomegalovirus exposure and HLA in healthy donors. The PCR contained 60 Vbeta and 13 Jbeta primers. Assay: immunoSEQ multiplex PCR; the TCRdb copy retains only in-frame clones and omits some. The sample lists approximately 200,000 clones; roughly four fifths were seen once. Sequencing was done on a sample of PBMCs. These receptors came from a woman in her twenties or thirties in good health and CMV-seropositive.

The chain couples TRBV6-1 to TRBJ2-5; TRBD2 is a possible D gene (6 bases). The J call is uncertain, as TRBJ2-7 better fits the DNA end. The CDR3 is 13 residues long. Per the germline V gene, CDR1 is MNHNS and CDR2 is SASEGT. For the CDR3, the DNA is TGTGCCAGCAGTGTGGCTAGCGACTACGAGCAGTACTTC. This translates into CASSVASDYEQYF.

The V gene is TRBV11-2, the J gene TRBJ1-1; D is undetermined. The CDR3 consists of 16 residues. Germline V gene data show CDR1 as SGHAT and CDR2 as FQNNGV. Trimming took off 4 bases at V and 1 base at J, with 16 bases between the two ends. The CDR3 is CASSSGSGGQNTEAFF. The CDR3 DNA follows: TGTGCCAGCAGCTCAGGATCAGGTGGCCAGAACACTGAAGCTTTCTTT.

This clone was seen only a few times. Other DNA sequences in this specimen translate into the identical CDR3. The CDR3 DNA reads TGTGCCAGCAGGACAGGGGGCCAGCCCCAGCATTTT. It is translated as CASRTGGQPQHF. This chain links TRBV27 with TRBJ1-5, with 10 bases that match TRBD1. The CDR3 is 12 amino acids. CDR1 and CDR2 (germline): MNHEY, SMNVEV (reference sequence). V was clipped by 6 bases and J by 7 bases; unmatched bases: 0.

V gene TRBV5-4 combines with J gene TRBJ2-1; 11 bases fit TRBD2. With V trimmed by 4 bases and J by 6 bases, 6 bases remained unmatched. Germline values: CDR1 SGHNT, CDR2 YYREEE (reference sequence). CDR3 size: 15 residues. CDR3 sequence reads: CASSLLAGVFNEQFF. The CDR3 DNA reads as TGTGCCAGCAGCCTACTAGCGGGAGTCTTCAATGAGCAGTTCTTC.

This clone was found many times. The chain combines TRBV29-1 with TRBJ1-1, with D hard to call. V dropped 4 bases and J dropped 7 bases, with 13 bases sitting between them. Germline V lookup: CDR1 SQVTM, CDR2 ANQGSEA. The CDR3 runs 12 residues. The CDR3 DNA reads as TGCAGCGTTGGAGGGTCTGGCAGTGAAGCTTTCTTT. It yields the protein CSVGGSGSEAFF.

The gene calls are TRBV27 and TRBJ2-1, with 8 bases matching TRBD1. The CDR3 length is 20 residues. CDR1 is MNHEY, CDR2 SMNVEV, per germline (reference sequence). With V trimmed by 5 bases and J by 5 bases, 23 bases remained unmatched. The CDR3 is CASSQRTGYIRVWTNNEQFF. CDR3 coding DNA: TGTGCCAGCAGTCAACGGACAGGGTATATTCGCGTGTGGACGAACAATGAGCAGTTCTTC.

This chain links TRBV5-4 with TRBJ2-5, with a possible D match to TRBD2 (6 bases). Trimming cost V 1 base and J 6 bases, with 10 bases left between them. This CDR3 has 13 amino acids. CDR1 is SGHNT and CDR2 is YYREEE in the germline V gene (reference sequence). In DNA form, the CDR3 reads TGTGCCAGCAGCTTGTGGAGGGAAAAGACCCAGTACTTC. Amino acid sequence: CASSLWREKTQYF.

The genes are TRBV6-1 and TRBJ1-5, with D perhaps TRBD1 (6 bases). Trimming cost V 1 base and J 3 bases, with 13 bases left between them. The CDR3 consists of 16 residues. CDR1 is MNHNS and CDR2 is SASEGT in the germline V gene. DNA of the CDR3: TGTGCCAGCAGTGAAGGGATAAGGGGGTCCAATCAGCCCCAGCATTTT. This codes for CASSEGIRGSNQPQHF.

The rearrangement uses TRBV6-1 and TRBJ2-7; 8 nucleotides match TRBD2. V lost 7 bases to trimming and J lost 3 bases; unmatched junction nucleotides: 8. Germline V gene lookup returns CDR1 MNHNS and CDR2 SASEGT. CDR3 length equals 14 residues. This chain's CDR3 is CASNLSGSFYEQYF. The CDR3 DNA reads TGTGCCAGCAACCTCAGCGGGAGCTTCTACGAGCAGTACTTC.

This clone was seen a few times. This rearrangement joins TRBV5-1 to TRBJ2-1; the D gene is possibly TRBD2 (5 bases). The V end was cut by 0 bases, the J end by 3 bases, with 13 bases between. Germline-derived CDR1 and CDR2 are SGHRS and YFSETQ. This CDR3 spans 16 amino acids. The CDR3 loop is CASSLAGGPIYNEQFF. CDR3 nucleotides: TGCGCCAGCAGCTTGGCGGGCGGGCCCATCTACAATGAGCAGTTCTTC.

The chain combines TRBV7-2 with TRBJ2-5; TRBD2 is a possible D gene (5 bases). CDR3 size: 12 residues. Germline CDR1 SGHTA, CDR2 FQGNSA. Trimming cost V 8 bases and J 3 bases, with 10 bases left between them. CDR3 nucleotide sequence: TGTGCCAGCGCGAGGGTGGAAGAGACCCAGTACTTC. Amino acids: CASARVEETQYF.

The chain carries TRBV19 and TRBJ2-1; 9 bases are a match to TRBD2. The germline CDR1 and CDR2 sequences are LNHDA and SQIVND (reference sequence). After removal of 5 bases from V and 10 bases from J, the junction contained 12 bases not matched to a gene. The CDR3 has 15 residues. DNA of the CDR3: TGTGCCAGTAGTCACCCTAGCGGGAAAAGGGGGGAGCAGTTCTTC. This translates into CASSHPSGKRGEQFF.

This chain joins TRBV5-4 and TRBJ2-7, with 11 positions matching TRBD2. Germline V lookup: CDR1 SGHNT, CDR2 YYREEE (reference sequence). This CDR3 is built from 16 residues. With 7 bases clipped from V and 0 bases from J, the junction kept 9 bases outside the gene matches. This CDR3 reads CASSRTSGSSSYEQYF. DNA of the CDR3: TGTGCCAGCTCGAGGACTAGCGGGTCTAGCTCCTACGAGCAGTACTTC.

The chain joins TRBV28 to TRBJ1-5, with 7 bases identical to TRBD1. Trimming removed 6 bases from V and 4 bases from J; junction bases left unmatched: 9. The CDR3 sequence is 15 residues long. CDR1 and CDR2 (germline): MDHEN, SYDVKM. The CDR3 region is CASRSPTGYNQPQHF. The CDR3 DNA follows: TGTGCCAGCAGATCTCCGACAGGGTATAATCAGCCCCAGCATTTT.

This clone turned up a few times. The chain links TRBV7-9 to TRBJ2-3; TRBD1 aligns across 9 bases. The CDR3 runs to 14 residues. The germline V gene encodes CDR1 SEHNR and CDR2 FQNEAQ (reference sequence). Trimming took 5 bases from V and 8 from J; bases not matched to a gene: 8. CDR3 coding DNA: TGTGCCAGCAGCCCAACAGGGGGCAGTGGTACGCAGTATTTT. Protein product: CASSPTGGSGTQYF.

Comment on this clone: The germline gene is not matched at one end of the junction; a read error may be the cause. The chain has TRBV7-9 and TRBJ2-3; 11 bases line up with TRBD2. Germline V gives CDR1 SEHNR, CDR2 FQNEAQ (reference sequence). CDR3 length: 16 residues. DNA of the CDR3: TGTTCCAGCAGCCCCGGGACTAGCGGACTCACAGATACGCAGTATTTT. It encodes CSSSPGTSGLTDTQYF. The full variable domain, rest sourced from reference TRBV7-9 and TRBJ2-3, is DTGVSQNPRHKITKRGQNVTFRCDPISEHNRLYWYRQTLGQGPEFLTYFQNEAQLEKSRLLSDRFSAERPKGSFSTLEIQRTEQGDSAMYLCSSSPGTSGLTDTQYFGPGTRLTVL.

V usage is TRBV28 and J usage is TRBJ2-1; no clear D gene. The CDR3 sequence is 15 residues long. Between the trimmed V and J ends, which lost 2 bases and 7 bases, there was a span of 15 bases. Per germline, CDR1 MDHEN and CDR2 SYDVKM. The chain's CDR3 is CASSLGVTRGNEQFF. The CDR3 nucleotides read TGTGCCAGCAGTTTAGGAGTTACGAGAGGAAATGAGCAGTTCTTC.

Only a few counts were recorded for this clone. The CDR3 nucleotides are TGTGCCAGCTCACGACAGGGAGCACCCTACGAGCAGTACTTC. Translated, it gives CASSRQGAPYEQYF. The rearrangement joins TRBV18 to TRBJ2-7, with 7 bases that match TRBD1. CDR1 KGHSH and CDR2 LQKENI come from the germline V gene. The CDR3 is 14 amino acids. V was clipped by 4 bases and J by 2 bases; unmatched bases: 5.

V gene TRBV5-1 combines with J gene TRBJ2-2; TRBD1 is a possible D gene (6 bases). The CDR3 covers 14 residues. Germline assignment: CDR1 SGHRS and CDR2 YFSETQ. The V gene lost 4 bases and the J gene lost 4 bases, with 11 bases spanning the gap. DNA of the CDR3: TGCGCCAGCAGCCTACAGGGCTCCACCGGGGAGCTGTTTTTT. Protein sequence: CASSLQGSTGELFF.

This chain connects TRBV19 to TRBJ2-7; no reliable D call. Germline V gene lookup returns CDR1 LNHDA and CDR2 SQIVND (reference sequence). The CDR3 is made up of 13 amino acids. Trimming took 5 bases from V and 2 from J, leaving 10 bases between them. This chain's CDR3 is CASSPTATYEQYF. In DNA, the CDR3 is TGTGCCAGTAGTCCCACTGCTACCTACGAGCAGTACTTC.

The chain couples TRBV5-6 to TRBJ2-7, with unresolved D. Germline CDR1 and CDR2: SGHDT and YYEEEE. The CDR3 contains 14 residues. Trimming took off 4 bases at V and 0 bases at J, with 11 bases between the two ends. The DNA of the CDR3 is TGTGCCAGCAGCCGCCCCAGGCTCTCCTACGAGCAGTACTTC. It specifies CASSRPRLSYEQYF.

The genes are TRBV18 and TRBJ2-2; 7 bases map to TRBD1. The length of the CDR3 is 16 residues. The V gene end was trimmed by 3 bases and the J gene end by 3 bases; junction bases not matched to a gene: 7. Germline CDR1 KGHSH, CDR2 LQKENI. In DNA form, the CDR3 reads TGTGCCAGCTCACCCCTAGGGACAGCTTACACCGGGGAGCTGTTTTTT. It translates to CASSPLGTAYTGELFF.

This chain links TRBV5-1 with TRBJ2-1; maybe TRBD1 (5 bases). Between the trimmed V and J ends, which lost 4 bases and 9 bases, there was a span of 17 bases. The CDR3 contains 14 residues. From germline, CDR1 is SGHRS and CDR2 YFSETQ. The chain's CDR3 is CASSGDNGRGEQFF. The DNA of the CDR3 is TGCGCCAGCAGCGGCGACAACGGTAGGGGTGAGCAGTTCTTC.